These T cell receptor beta chains were read from a single sample in a study of cytomegalovirus exposure and HLA in healthy donors. Using immunoSEQ multiplex PCR, the repertoire was profiled, and TCRdb retains in-frame clones only, with some absent. Of 100,000 to 150,000 clones in the sample, around 73% were seen once. Sequencing was done on a sample of PBMCs. These receptors all stem from a human donor in good health. Both conserved end residues are part of each CDR3. Each record gives: clone size, D gene, V gene, J gene, CDR3 protein, CDR3 DNA. The D gene is left open where the match is weak. Expanded clones are given a class, and other clones once, few, many or no size at all.

-	TRBD2	TRBV4-2	TRBJ2-7	CASSRRLAGGDSYEQYF	TGTGCCAGCAGCCGGAGACTAGCGGGGGGAGACTCCTACGAGCAGTACTTC
-	-	TRBV2	TRBJ1-1	CASSQQTANTEAFF	TGTGCCAGCAGCCAGCAAACAGCGAACACTGAAGCTTTCTTT
-	-	TRBV9	TRBJ1-1	CASSVASKNTEAFF	TGTGCCAGCAGCGTCGCGTCTAAGAACACTGAAGCTTTCTTT
-	-	TRBV6-1	TRBJ2-7	CASSEAGGYPIVEQYF	TGTGCCAGCAGTGAGGCAGGCGGGTATCCGATCGTCGAGCAGTACTTC
-	TRBD1	TRBV19	TRBJ1-5	CASRPDRGNQPQHF	TGTGCCAGTAGACCCGACAGGGGAAATCAGCCCCAGCATTTT
-	-	TRBV19	TRBJ2-1	CASSPGTGPQFF	TGTGCCAGTAGCCCAGGCACAGGTCCCCAGTTCTTC
-	TRBD2	TRBV19	TRBJ2-2	CASSIDVAGGLNTGELFF	TGTGCCAGTAGTATAGATGTAGCGGGGGGGCTCAACACCGGGGAGCTGTTTTTT
once	-	TRBV7-6	TRBJ1-2	CASSPGLGGYGYTF	TGTGCCAGCAGCCCAGGCCTCGGGGGCTATGGCTACACCTTC
-	TRBD2	TRBV29-1	TRBJ2-5	CSARWLAGETQYF	TGCAGCGCCAGGTGGCTAGCGGGTGAGACCCAGTACTTC
few	-	TRBV28	TRBJ1-5	CASSFYQNQPQHF	TGTGCCAGCAGTTTTTACCAGAATCAGCCCCAGCATTTT
few	-	TRBV2	TRBJ1-6	CASNPGNNSPLHF	TGTGCCAGCAATCCAGGGAATAATTCACCCCTCCACTTT
-	-	TRBV5-1	TRBJ2-6	CASSLGQSHSGANVLTF	TGCGCCAGCAGCTTGGGACAGTCTCACTCTGGGGCCAACGTCCTGACTTTC
-	TRBD1	TRBV5-4	TRBJ1-3	CASSLSQGAGGNTIYF	TGTGCCAGCAGCCTATCTCAGGGGGCTGGTGGAAACACCATATATTTT
-	TRBD2	TRBV5-1	TRBJ2-7	CASSLGLAVSYEQYF	TGCGCCAGCAGCTTGGGACTAGCAGTCTCCTACGAGCAGTACTTC
-	-	TRBV2	TRBJ1-2	CASSDGEGGYGYTF	TGTGCCAGCAGTGATGGGGAGGGCGGCTATGGCTACACCTTC
-	TRBD1	TRBV7-9	TRBJ1-6	CSSSSTRNRGSASPLHF	TGTTCCAGCAGCTCGACCCGAAACAGGGGATCGGCTTCACCCCTCCACTTT
few	TRBD2	TRBV5-1	TRBJ2-3	CASSLGWTSSDTQYF	TGCGCCAGCAGCTTGGGTTGGACTAGCTCAGATACGCAGTATTTT
-	TRBD1	TRBV7-9	TRBJ2-3	CASSLEGDSPTDTQYF	TGTGCCAGCAGCTTAGAAGGGGACAGCCCCACAGATACGCAGTATTTT
-	-	TRBV14	TRBJ2-3	CASSQDTLVGGDTQYF	TGTGCCAGCAGCCAAGATACCCTAGTTGGTGGGGATACGCAGTATTTT
-	TRBD2	TRBV9	TRBJ2-4	CASSATSGRAKNIQYF	TGTGCCAGCAGCGCGACTAGCGGGAGGGCAAAAAACATTCAGTACTTC
few	-	TRBV30	TRBJ1-4	CAWRSKGQGLTNEKLFF	TGTGCCTGGAGGTCAAAGGGCCAGGGTTTAACTAATGAAAAACTGTTTTTT
once	-	TRBV5-5	TRBJ2-3	CASRGGGRVPDTQYF	TGTGCCAGCAGAGGGGGTGGAAGGGTCCCAGATACGCAGTATTTT
-	TRBD1	TRBV6-6	TRBJ1-6	CASSYSTGGYNSPLHF	TGTGCCAGCAGTTACTCGACAGGGGGCTATAATTCACCCCTCCACTTT
-	TRBD2	TRBV5-1	TRBJ2-5	CASSLVLAGSQETQYF	TGCGCCAGCAGCTTGGTTCTAGCGGGGTCCCAAGAGACCCAGTACTTC
few	-	TRBV18	TRBJ2-1	CASSRKTISQYNEQFF	TGTGCCAGCTCACGAAAAACCATAAGCCAATACAATGAGCAGTTCTTC
-	TRBD2	TRBV19	TRBJ2-7	CASSDPRTSGSLEQYF	TGTGCCAGTAGTGACCCAAGGACTAGCGGGAGTCTCGAGCAGTACTTC
once	-	TRBV11-1	TRBJ2-7	CASSQVTGYEQYF	TGTGCCAGCAGCCAAGTTACAGGGTACGAGCAGTACTTC
-	-	TRBV27	TRBJ1-1	CASSLGGRNTEAFF	TGTGCCAGCAGTCTCGGAGGGAGGAACACTGAAGCTTTCTTT
-	-	TRBV6-1	TRBJ2-1	CASGQGTYNEQFF	TGTGCCAGCGGGCAGGGGACCTACAATGAGCAGTTCTTC
-	-	TRBV21-1	TRBJ1-2	CASSKRGFLLGDRVTYGYTF	TGTGCCAGCAGCAAGAGAGGCTTTCTGTTAGGGGACAGGGTTACCTATGGCTACACCTTC
-	-	TRBV7-2	TRBJ2-5	CASSLRDPRETQYF	TGTGCCAGCAGCTTGCGGGACCCGCGAGAGACCCAGTACTTC
-	-	TRBV28	TRBJ2-5	CASARARTTQYF	TGTGCCAGTGCGCGGGCCCGTACGACCCAGTACTTC
-	-	TRBV6-1	TRBJ1-6	CASSENVGAYSPLHF	TGTGCCAGCAGTGAAAATGTGGGCGCCTATTCACCCCTCCACTTT
-	TRBD2	TRBV7-9	TRBJ2-5	CASSLLAGAGETQYF	TGTGCCAGCAGCTTGTTAGCGGGGGCAGGAGAGACCCAGTACTTC
-	TRBD1	TRBV2	TRBJ2-7	CASRGSGVGQGKYEQYF	TGTGCCAGCAGAGGTTCTGGGGTTGGACAGGGTAAATACGAGCAGTACTTC
-	TRBD1	TRBV5-6	TRBJ1-4	CASSTGGRGFHTNEKLFF	TGTGCCAGCAGCACAGGGGGCCGGGGATTTCATACTAATGAAAAACTGTTTTTT
once	TRBD2	TRBV7-9	TRBJ2-7	CSSSQREYEQYF	TGTTCCAGCAGTCAGCGGGAATACGAGCAGTACTTC
once	TRBD1	TRBV29-1	TRBJ2-1	CSALKTGGIKPGDNEQFF	TGCAGCGCCCTAAAGACAGGGGGAATTAAACCGGGAGACAATGAGCAGTTCTTC
-	TRBD2	TRBV5-1	TRBJ2-7	CASSGTSGGPTAATYEQYF	TGCGCCAGCAGCGGGACTAGCGGGGGACCCACCGCCGCCACCTACGAGCAGTACTTC
-	TRBD2	TRBV20-1	TRBJ2-3	CSARRAGEQYF	TGCAGTGCTAGACGAGCGGGGGAGCAGTATTTT
-	TRBD2	TRBV2	TRBJ2-1	CASSQNLAGEGNEQFF	TGTGCCAGCAGCCAGAATCTAGCGGGAGAGGGGAATGAGCAGTTCTTC
-	TRBD1	TRBV30	TRBJ1-5	CAWSFGQGNNQPQHF	TGTGCCTGGAGCTTTGGACAGGGGAACAATCAGCCCCAGCATTTT
-	-	TRBV19	TRBJ2-2	CASSIDRVGELFF	TGTGCCAGTAGTATAGATCGGGTCGGGGAGCTGTTTTTT
-	TRBD1	TRBV4-2	TRBJ1-3	CASSQGFFPGTGYGNTIYF	TGTGCCAGCAGCCAAGGTTTCTTCCCCGGGACAGGGTACGGAAACACCATATATTTT
-	-	TRBV6-1	TRBJ2-7	CASSVTLETYEQYF	TGTGCCAGCAGTGTGACTCTGGAGACGTACGAGCAGTACTTC
-	-	TRBV30	TRBJ1-2	CAWGQTKLGYTF	TGTGCCTGGGGACAGACCAAACTCGGCTACACCTTC
-	-	TRBV18	TRBJ2-5	CASSPLGGIPQETQYF	TGTGCCAGCTCACCTTTGGGGGGAATCCCCCAAGAGACCCAGTACTTC
-	TRBD1	TRBV9	TRBJ1-4	CASSPHPGQGKAAKLFF	TGTGCCAGCAGCCCTCACCCGGGACAGGGAAAAGCGGCTAAACTGTTTTTT
-	-	TRBV27	TRBJ2-7	CASSVGGYEQYF	TGTGCCAGCAGCGTAGGAGGCTACGAGCAGTACTTC